The sequence of this TCR beta chain was determined in a study of blood T cell repertoires in COVID-19. About the research overall: Researchers got acute and convalescent COVID-19 samples from the United States, Italy and Spain.

Per the study methods: Researchers report that nucleated cell counts were estimated from reference gene primer amplification. TCRdb's table, derived via immunoSEQ multiplex PCR, lists solely in-frame clones and lacks some. V, J and clone size were drawn from that table, and D and trimming were deduced from the DNA. This table has some 70,000 clones, around 87% appearing once. The CDR3 extends over 14 amino acids. Trimming cost V 1 base and J 7 bases; bases outside gene matches: 7. Germline V gene sequence: CDR1 GTSNPN, CDR2 SVGIG (reference sequence). The material sequenced was peripheral blood. The chain joins TRBV30 to TRBJ2-4; TRBD1 matches at 7 bases. The receptor was isolated from a man in his fifties or sixties with active COVID-19. The CDR3 DNA is TGTGCCTGGAGTGACCTGACAGGGTACAACATTCAGTACTTC. It codes for CAWSDLTGYNIQYF.